Listed here is a single T cell receptor beta chain. Its antigen is currently unknown. The CDR3 runs to 13 residues. V was trimmed by 7 bases and J by 4 bases, leaving 16 bases between them. Looked up from germline, CDR1 is SQVTM and CDR2 is ANQGSEA. This specimen comes from a study of T cell responses to AZD1222 COVID-19 vaccine. Study-level points and caveats: Females made up more of the donors, who were largely white British, and clonal diversity may have come out too low.

Libraries were prepared by immunoSEQ multiplex PCR; TCRdb keeps only in-frame clonotypes and omits some of them. The repertoire has about 170,000 clones, roughly nine tenths of them found once; the top ten carry 1.1%. Second doses that came at about 4 or about 12 weeks were put together. V is TRBV29-1 and J is TRBJ1-2; tentatively, D is TRBD1 (6 bases). The specimen was peripheral blood, collected 28 days after the second AZD1222 dose. The sequence was obtained from an adult who received the AZD1222 COVID-19 vaccine. The CDR3 reads CSAVGGPVYGYTF. The CDR3 DNA reads as TGCAGCGCCGTTGGGGGGCCCGTCTATGGCTACACCTTC.